This is a list of T cell receptor beta chains from one sample in a study of blood T cells in healthy people across ages. TCRdb reanalysed the 5' RACE reads using MiXCR and keeps one entry per CDR3 protein. The sample carries about 640,000 distinct CDR3 sequences, 45% to 65% recorded once. The sample was blood. The receptors originated from a man aged 60-69 years in good health. The CDR3 runs from the conserved cysteine through the conserved F or W. The D gene is left open where the match is weak. Only part of the rows carry a size: once, few, many, or a class if the clone is expanded.

V: TRBV20-1
size: once
D: TRBD2
J: TRBJ2-5
DNA: TGCAGTGCTCGGTCGGGGGGGTCCCAAGAGACCCAGTACTTC
CDR3: CSARSGGSQETQYF

V: TRBV29-1
size: many
D: TRBD1
J: TRBJ2-5
DNA: TGCAGCGTGAGGACAGGGAGTCGAGAGACCCAGTACTTC
CDR3: CSVRTGSRETQYF

V: TRBV29-1
size: NA
D: NA
J: TRBJ2-2
DNA: TGCGGCGTTCCGGCATCGAACACCGGGGAGCTGTTTTTT
CDR3: CGVPASNTGELFF

V: TRBV15
size: few
D: TRBD1
J: TRBJ2-7
DNA: TGTGCCACCAGCAGAGATACCGGGACAGGGTACTTC
CDR3: CATSRDTGTGYF

V: TRBV6-1
size: NA
D: TRBD2
J: TRBJ2-4
DNA: TGTGCCAGCAGCCCACTCGGAGCTAGCGGGGGCCAAGCCAAAAACATTCAGTACTTC
CDR3: CASSPLGASGGQAKNIQYF

V: TRBV6-2/TRBV6-3
size: NA
D: TRBD2
J: TRBJ2-1
DNA: TGTGCCAGCAGTGGACCGGGGGGGCCACACAATGAGCAGTTCTTC
CDR3: CASSGPGGPHNEQFF

V: TRBV19
size: NA
D: TRBD2
J: TRBJ2-1
DNA: TGTGCCAGTACCCGTAGACTAGGGACTAGCGGTTCCAATGAGCAGTTCTTC
CDR3: CASTRRLGTSGSNEQFF

V: TRBV7-8
size: NA
D: NA
J: TRBJ1-1
DNA: TGTGCCAGCAGCTTAGGGACGCCCACTGAAGCTTTCTTT
CDR3: CASSLGTPTEAFF

V: TRBV3-1
size: NA
D: NA
J: TRBJ1-1
DNA: TGTGCCAGCATCCCCATATCTCAGGGTGCGGGCACTGAAGCTTTCTTT
CDR3: CASIPISQGAGTEAFF

V: TRBV12-3/TRBV12-4
size: NA
D: TRBD2
J: TRBJ2-7
DNA: TGTGCCAGCAGCTCGGGACTACACTACGAGCAGTACTTC
CDR3: CASSSGLHYEQYF

V: TRBV6-1
size: NA
D: NA
J: TRBJ2-7
DNA: TGTGCCAGCGGGTCAGGGCTGGTCGAGCAGTACTTC
CDR3: CASGSGLVEQYF

V: TRBV6-4
size: few
D: NA
J: TRBJ2-3
DNA: TGTGCCAGCAGTGAGACCGCCGCAGATACGCAGTATTTT
CDR3: CASSETAADTQYF

V: TRBV18
size: NA
D: NA
J: TRBJ1-3
DNA: TGTGCCAGCTCACCACAGGGTCGACCTGGAAACACCATATATTTT
CDR3: CASSPQGRPGNTIYF

V: TRBV12-3/TRBV12-4
size: NA
D: TRBD1
J: TRBJ1-6
DNA: TGTGCCAGCAGTTTCCCAGGGGGCAACTCACCCCTCCACTTT
CDR3: CASSFPGGNSPLHF

V: TRBV27
size: NA
D: TRBD2
J: TRBJ2-5
DNA: TGTGCCAGCAGCCCCGGACTAGCGAGTGGGACCCAGTACTTC
CDR3: CASSPGLASGTQYF

V: TRBV7-6
size: NA
D: TRBD2
J: TRBJ2-5
DNA: TGTGCCAGCAGCTTAGCCGGGGTAGCGGGGTCCCGAGAGACCCAGTACTTC
CDR3: CASSLAGVAGSRETQYF

V: TRBV6-2/TRBV6-3
size: NA
D: TRBD2
J: TRBJ2-7
DNA: TGTGCCAGCAGATCTAGCGGGGGGAGCTCCTACGAGCAGTACTTC
CDR3: CASRSSGGSSYEQYF

V: TRBV10-3
size: NA
D: NA
J: TRBJ2-1
DNA: TGTGCCATCAGGAGGACGGACGCAGGTGTAGAGACCCAGTTCTTC
CDR3: CAIRRTDAGVETQFF